The clone carrying this TCR beta chain was counted a single time. Original analysis: Amplifying reference gene primers gave estimates of nucleated cell counts. Profiled with immunoSEQ multiplex PCR; TCRdb holds only in-frame clones, not every one. V and J calls and clone size are given by that table; D and trimming were obtained from the DNA. The sample holds 150,000 to 200,000 clones, approximately 83% seen once. The sample comes from a study of blood T cell repertoires in COVID-19. Study information: Specimens from acute and convalescent COVID-19 originated in the United States, Italy and Spain. PBMCs, B-cell-depleted T cells, or T cells provided the cDNA or gDNA that made up the material.

Germline loops: CDR1 SGHTA, CDR2 FQGNSA. CDR3 length: 11 amino acids. The ends were cut back, 3 bases at V and 6 bases at J, with 6 bases in the middle. The chain uses TRBV7-2 and TRBJ2-7; D is perhaps TRBD2 (5 bases). This receptor was identified in a man aged 45-60 years with active or convalescent COVID-19. The material sequenced was peripheral blood. CDR3 nucleotide sequence: TGTGCCAGCAGCTTTAGCGCCGAGCAGTACTTC. Protein: CASSFSAEQYF.